The 21 T cell receptor beta chains in this list originate from one sample, sequenced in a study of T-cell memory formation after mild COVID-19. TCRdb reanalysed the 5' RACE reads using MiXCR and keeps one entry per CDR3 protein. This table has 250,000 to 300,000 distinct CDR3 sequences, roughly 15% appearing once. The sequencing input was PBMCs or a T cell subset sorted from them (not recorded which). The receptors originated from a man between 18 and 35 years old who had mild COVID-19 (a few samples of this study predate the infection). Cell type and time point are not known.

The chain joins TRBV12-3 or TRBV12-4 to TRBJ2-7; 7 positions agree with TRBD2. The CDR3 runs 14 residues. The trim removed 5 bases at V and 5 bases at J, leaving 9 bases unmatched. CDR3 amino acids: CASSPSGFGNEQYF. The CDR3, as DNA: TGTGCCAGCAGTCCTAGCGGATTTGGGAACGAGCAGTACTTC.

This clonotype appeared a few times. V is TRBV29-1 and J is TRBJ2-2; unclear D gene. Trimming took 3 bases from V and 4 from J, leaving 12 bases between them. CDR1 SQVTM and CDR2 ANQGSEA come from the germline V gene. There are 14 residues in the CDR3. The CDR3 is CSVDWSPSTGELFF. CDR3 sequence (DNA): TGCAGCGTTGATTGGAGCCCCTCCACCGGGGAGCTGTTTTTT.

This rearrangement joins TRBV11-1 to TRBJ2-1, with 10 nucleotides matching TRBD2. With 5 bases clipped from V and 8 bases from J, the junction kept 9 bases outside the gene matches. The CDR3 sequence is 15 residues long. The germline gives CDR1 SGHAT, CDR2 FQDESV (reference sequence). Here the CDR3 DNA reads TGTGCCAGCAGCATTAGCGGGGGGTTACGATATGAGCAGTTCTTC. Its protein product is CASSISGGLRYEQFF.

The V and J genes are TRBV12-3 or TRBV12-4 and TRBJ2-2; D assignment may be TRBD1 or TRBD2 (5 bases each). There are 12 residues in the CDR3. Trimming took 7 bases from V and 6 from J, leaving 9 bases between them. The chain's CDR3 is CASTSGPGELFF. Here the CDR3 DNA reads TGTGCCAGCACTTCGGGACCCGGGGAGCTGTTTTTT.

The gene calls are TRBV7-8 and TRBJ1-4; no reliable D call. V was trimmed by 1 base and J by 8 bases, leaving 11 bases between them. Germline V gene data show CDR1 as SGHVS and CDR2 as FQNEAQ. This CDR3 spans 14 amino acids. The CDR3 reads CASSLVPGEEKLFF. The CDR3 bases are TGTGCCAGCAGCTTAGTTCCCGGGGAAGAAAAACTGTTTTTT.

Only a few counts were recorded for this clonotype. This CDR3 is CAIRLDRDDNEQFF. The CDR3 coding sequence is TGTGCCATCAGATTGGACAGGGACGACAATGAGCAGTTCTTC. V usage is TRBV10-3 and J usage is TRBJ2-1; 8 nucleotides line up with TRBD1. CDR1 is ENHRY and CDR2 is SYGVKD in the germline V gene. Losses at the gene ends were 6 bases for V and 5 bases for J; bases not matched to a gene: 6. The length of the CDR3 is 14 residues.

This clonotype was observed a handful of times. The J gene is TRBJ1-5, the V gene TRBV20-1, with D tentatively TRBD1 (6 bases). The CDR3 runs 16 residues. Looked up from germline, CDR1 is DFQATT and CDR2 is SNEGSKA (reference sequence). V lost 6 bases and J lost 2, with 20 bases in between. CDR3 coding DNA: TGCAGTGCGAGCGTATTTGATTCAGGGGGCAATCAGCCCCAGCATTTT. It is translated as CSASVFDSGGNQPQHF.

In its sample, this clonotype was seen many times. The rearrangement links TRBV24-1 to TRBJ2-7; D possibly corresponds to TRBD1 (6 bases). CDR1 is KGHDR and CDR2 is SFDVKD in the germline V gene. This CDR3 region has 15 residues. V lost 4 bases, J lost 4 bases, and 16 bases lay in between. In DNA form, the CDR3 reads TGTGCCACCAGTGACGACCAGGGGAATTCGTACGAGCAGTACGTC. Its translation: CATSDDQGNSYEQYV.

The chain uses TRBV7-6 and TRBJ2-5; D unresolved. This CDR3 region has 14 residues. In germline, CDR1 is SGHVS, CDR2 FNYEAQ. Trimming took off 1 base at V and 3 bases at J, with 9 bases between the two ends. CDR3: CASSLGPKKETQYF. The CDR3 DNA is TGTGCCAGCAGCTTAGGACCGAAAAAAGAGACCCAGTACTTC.

The chain employs TRBV20-1 and TRBJ2-1, with D maybe TRBD1 (5 bases). CDR3 length equals 14 residues. Per germline, CDR1 DFQATT and CDR2 SNEGSKA (reference sequence). The V gene lost 6 bases and the J gene lost 2 bases, with 14 bases spanning the gap. The CDR3 sequence: CSASEGAAYNEQFF. In nucleotides, the CDR3 is TGCAGTGCCTCGGAAGGGGCTGCCTACAATGAGCAGTTCTTC.

The chain uses TRBV12-3 or TRBV12-4 and TRBJ2-5, with 9 bases that match TRBD1. The CDR3 is 16 residues long. With 3 bases clipped from V and 5 bases from J, the junction kept 10 bases outside the gene matches. CDR3 DNA sequence: TGTGCCAGCAGTTTGGTGGGGACAGGGCAGTGGGAGACCCAGTACTTC. This encodes CASSLVGTGQWETQYF.

V is TRBV20-1 and J is TRBJ2-1; 10 positions match TRBD2. Per the germline V gene, CDR1 is DFQATT and CDR2 is SNEGSKA (reference sequence). The CDR3 sequence is 14 residues long. With V trimmed by 2 bases and J by 8 bases, 6 bases remained unmatched. The CDR3 DNA reads TGCAGTGCTAGAAAAGCGGGGGGGACCGATGAGCAGTTCTTC. The encoded protein is CSARKAGGTDEQFF.

This clonotype has only a few counts. The gene calls are TRBV12-3 or TRBV12-4 and TRBJ1-1; D ambiguous. V lost 3 bases and J lost 4, with 9 bases in between. The CDR3 covers 13 residues. The CDR3: CASSFSTATEAFF. As DNA, the CDR3 is TGTGCCAGCAGTTTTTCCACGGCCACTGAAGCTTTCTTT.

This clonotype showed up just a few times. V usage is TRBV4-2 and J usage is TRBJ1-3; tentative D call: TRBD1 (5 bases). CDR1 and CDR2 from the germline V gene are LGHNA and YNFKEQ. Between the trimmed V and J ends, which lost 1 base and 2 bases, there was a span of 12 bases. This CDR3 spans 16 amino acids. The CDR3 reads CASSQVSREAGNTIYF. The CDR3 region has the DNA TGTGCCAGCAGCCAAGTAAGCAGGGAAGCTGGAAACACCATATATTTT.

This chain connects TRBV27 to TRBJ1-5, with D unclear. This CDR3 is 15 amino acids long. Trimming left V 2 bases short and J 0 bases short, with 8 bases between. Germline loops: CDR1 MNHEY, CDR2 SMNVEV (reference sequence). CDR3 in DNA: TGTGCCAGCAGTTTACTTGGGGATAGCAATCAGCCCCAGCATTTT. Its translation is CASSLLGDSNQPQHF.

This chain connects TRBV4-1 to TRBJ1-2; tentative D call: TRBD1 (5 bases). Trimming shortened V by 3 bases and J by 7 bases, and 12 bases separated the two germline ends. The germline CDR1 and CDR2 sequences are MGHRA and YSYEKL. The CDR3 sequence is 13 residues long. The CDR3 loop is CASSHHHRTGYTF. The CDR3 DNA sequence: TGCGCCAGCAGCCACCACCACAGGACTGGCTACACCTTC.

In its sample, this clonotype was seen many times. In nucleotides, the CDR3 is TGCGCCAGCAGCCCGGGGATTGGGAGCTCCTACGAGCAGTACTTC. Translating it yields CASSPGIGSSYEQYF. The chain couples TRBV5-1 to TRBJ2-7; perhaps TRBD2 as D (5 bases). This CDR3 is built from 15 residues. With 4 bases removed from V and 0 bases from J, the gap between germline ends came to 14 bases. Per germline, CDR1 SGHRS and CDR2 YFSETQ.

The rearrangement joins TRBV19 to TRBJ2-5, with D unresolved. Trimming pared 8 bases from V and 4 bases from J, leaving 8 bases between. This CDR3 is built from 11 residues. Per germline, CDR1 LNHDA and CDR2 SQIVND (reference sequence). The CDR3 spells CASATVETQYF. DNA for the CDR3: TGTGCCAGTGCGACGGTAGAGACCCAGTACTTC.

This clonotype was observed a handful of times. The rearrangement joins TRBV6-5 to TRBJ2-2, with TRBD2 matching over 7 bases. J gave up 4 bases and V 8 bases, and 7 bases lay outside the gene matches. Germline loops: CDR1 MNHEY, CDR2 SVGAGI. The CDR3 contains 14 residues. In nucleotides, the CDR3 is TGTGCCAGCCGGGGCGGGGGAGGCACCGGGGAGCTGTTTTTT. Translation gives CASRGGGGTGELFF.

The table lists this clonotype with many counts. The chain couples TRBV7-3 to TRBJ2-3, with a possible D match to TRBD1 (6 bases). The V gene's germline CDR1 is SGHTA and CDR2 FQGTGA. The CDR3 has 14 amino acids. V was clipped by 2 bases and J by 3 bases, with 9 bases between them. CDR3 in DNA: TGTGCCAGCAGCTTAGCCGGACAGACAGATACGCAGTATTTT. This encodes CASSLAGQTDTQYF.

This clonotype was recorded at least ten times. This chain links TRBV28 with TRBJ2-2; D gene uncertain. V lost 7 bases and J 7 bases, leaving 10 bases between the germline ends. Germline CDR1 and CDR2: MDHEN and SYDVKM. The CDR3 spans 12 residues. CDR3 DNA sequence: TGTGCCAGCACCCGGGCTGGCGGGGAGCTGTTTTTT. It encodes CASTRAGGELFF.